The clone carrying this T cell receptor beta chain was recorded many times. Its antigen is as yet unknown. CDR3 size: 15 residues. V was clipped by 3 bases and J by 1 base; unmatched bases: 6. Per germline, CDR1 SGDLS and CDR2 YYNGEE. The record originates from a study of T cells in Graves' hyperthyroidism and ophthalmopathy. General study points: Median prediction lead before ophthalmopathy onset was 6.5 months with the model. Also found in blood were most expanded thyroid clonotypes above 0.001. By a 13 V-J model, ophthalmopathy was set apart from stable hyperthyroidism.

Any patient presenting with uncontrolled infection, other autoimmune disease, pregnancy or lactation was left out. The investigators amplified TCR beta CDR3 regions from RNA transcripts. The TCR CDR3 was amplified in a first-round RT-PCR using the HTBI primer set. Each CDR3 protein gets one entry after TCRdb re-called the multiplex PCR reads with MiXCR. The table has 450,000 to 700,000 distinct CDR3 sequences, more than 45% seen once. Sequencing was performed on peripheral blood or thyroid tissue (not recorded which). This receptor was taken from an adult woman with Graves' disease, either hyperthyroidism or ophthalmopathy (not recorded which). The chain links TRBV9 to TRBJ2-7, with 8 nucleotides matching TRBD2. The DNA for the CDR3 is TGTGCCAGCAGCGAACTAGCGGCACCATCCTACGAGCAGTACTTC. Translated: CASSELAAPSYEQYF.